This T cell receptor (beta chain) was retrieved from a study of identical twins. A few counts support this clonotype. This CDR3 has 11 residues. Per the germline V gene, CDR1 is ENHRY and CDR2 is SYGVKD. V was pared by 4 bases and J by 11 bases, with 11 bases between. Each CDR3 protein gets one entry after TCRdb re-called the 5' RACE reads with MiXCR. In the table there are fewer than 500,000 distinct CDR3 sequences, roughly a quarter of which are singletons. These data also formed part of another study, on T cells expressing NK-cell markers. That paper adds: Out of eight donors sequenced, seven tested HCMV-seropositive and the remaining one seronegative. The contribution of dominant NKG2C+ clonotypes to CD8+ T cells in five to seven donors was roughly 1.0-7.5%.

This chain links TRBV10-3 with TRBJ1-1; possibly TRBD1 for D (6 bases). The sequence derives from a woman aged 18-30 years in good health. The source material was CD4+ T cells sorted from blood. The CDR3, as DNA: TGTGCCATCAGTGGGGGCCAGGGGGCTTTCTTT. It yields the protein CAISGGQGAFF.